At least ten counts were recorded for the clone carrying this TCR beta chain. As yet, its antigen is unknown. Using RNA transcripts as the source, TCR beta CDR3 regions were amplified. The HTBI set primed first-round TCR CDR3 RT-PCR. One entry per CDR3 protein, called by TCRdb with MiXCR from the multiplex PCR reads. The sample holds 700,000 to 950,000 distinct CDR3 sequences, over 35% seen once. The data originate from a study of T cells in Graves' hyperthyroidism and ophthalmopathy. Whole-study context: Blood from the periphery was taken at initial diagnosis, before any treatment.

Graves' hyperthyroidism showing no ophthalmopathy progression within 18 months was considered stable. Diagnoses were made from clinical symptoms, serum measures (thyroxine and TRAb), thyroid ultrasound and orbital computed tomography. CDR1 and CDR2 from the germline V gene are DFQATT and SNEGSKA (reference sequence). V trimming: 6 bases; J trimming: 0 bases; junction bases outside the gene matches: 13. The CDR3 is 16 residues long. General study points: Expanded thyroid clonotypes (above 0.001) were mostly also found in blood.

The sequence was obtained from a woman aged 40 to 49 with Graves' hyperthyroidism. The rearrangement links TRBV20-1 to TRBJ2-5; 7 bases agree with TRBD2. Material for sequencing was blood. In DNA form, the CDR3 reads TGCAGTGCCGGAAGGCTAGCGGAGAAGTACCAAGAGACCCAGTACTTC. Translating gives CSAGRLAEKYQETQYF.